Each of the 27 T cell receptor beta chains below was sequenced from the same sample in a study of cytomegalovirus exposure and HLA in healthy donors (dated by TCRdb to between 2016 and 2019). The library was prepared using the immunoSEQ multiplex PCR assay. For the multiplex PCR, a mixture combining 60 forward primers for TCR Vbeta segments and 13 reverse primers for TCR Jbeta segments was used. TCRdb took over this immuneACCESS table, retaining in-frame rearrangements with V and J assigned. Such tables are incomplete; in checked studies, under half of the missing clones stem from an unresolved V gene, and the remainder is unexplained. In all, the sample holds fewer than 200,000 clones, and 60% to 80% of those were seen once. The leading ten clones occupy about 2.6% of the sample. The sequenced material came from PBMCs. The source of these receptors is a middle-aged woman in good health and CMV-seropositive.

The chain couples TRBV2 to TRBJ2-5; a possible D gene is TRBD1 (6 bases). Trimming took 10 bases from V and 4 from J, leaving 16 bases between them. Germline CDR1 and CDR2: SNHLY and FYNNEI. The CDR3 has 13 residues. The CDR3 nucleotides are TGTGCCATCTCGGGACAACCAGGAGAGACCCAGTACTTC. Amino acid sequence: CAISGQPGETQYF.

The V gene is TRBV5-8, the J gene TRBJ1-4, with 10 bases fitting TRBD1. Germline assignment: CDR1 SGHTS and CDR2 YDEGEE. The CDR3 extends over 17 amino acids. J lost 4 bases, V lost 1 base, and 7 bases had no gene match. CDR3 amino acids: CASSLLGTGDSNEKLFF. The CDR3 DNA reads as TGTGCCAGCAGCTTGTTGGGGACAGGGGATAGTAATGAAAAACTGTTTTTT.

This clone came up once. The chain carries TRBV7-2 and TRBJ2-5, with TRBD1 as a possible D gene (6 bases). Germline CDR1 and CDR2: SGHTA and FQGNSA. The CDR3 totals 14 residues. Trimming shortened V by 1 base and J by 5 bases, and 11 bases separated the two germline ends. CDR3 in DNA: TGTGCCAGCAGCTTAGACAGGGTTTATGAGACCCAGTACTTC. Protein sequence: CASSLDRVYETQYF.

V and J are TRBV4-3 and TRBJ1-5; unclear D gene. In germline, CDR1 is LGHNA, CDR2 YSLEER. This CDR3 comprises 14 residues. Trimming took off 0 bases at V and 4 bases at J, with 7 bases between the two ends. Here the CDR3 reads CASSQEQVNQPQHF. CDR3 DNA: TGCGCCAGCAGCCAAGAGCAGGTTAATCAGCCCCAGCATTTT.

The chain has TRBV15 and TRBJ2-6, with 7 bases that match TRBD1. The V gene's germline CDR1 is LNHNV and CDR2 YYDKDF (reference sequence). The CDR3 loop spans 15 amino acids. With 8 bases clipped from V and 0 bases from J, the junction kept 4 bases outside the gene matches. The chain's CDR3 is CATRDRNSGANVLTF. The CDR3 DNA sequence: TGTGCCACCCGGGACAGAAACTCTGGGGCCAACGTCCTGACTTTC.

This clone was detected only a few times. V usage is TRBV19 and J usage is TRBJ1-3; 8 bases agree with TRBD1. Trimming cost V 5 bases and J 0 bases; bases outside gene matches: 6. The CDR3 covers 16 residues. Germline V CDR1 and CDR2: LNHDA, SQIVND (reference sequence). The CDR3 coding sequence is TGTGCCAGTAGTGGACAGGGTTCCCTCTCTGGAAACACCATATATTTT. Translating it yields CASSGQGSLSGNTIYF.

The rearrangement links TRBV9 to TRBJ2-2; TRBD2 matches at 8 bases. V lost 4 bases to trimming and J lost 1 base; unmatched junction nucleotides: 6. CDR3 length: 16 residues. The germline gives CDR1 SGDLS, CDR2 YYNGEE. The CDR3 DNA reads as TGTGCCAGCAGCCCCCGGGGGGGCCGGAACACCGGGGAGCTGTTTTTT. Amino acids: CASSPRGGRNTGELFF.

The J gene is TRBJ2-7, the V gene TRBV7-8, with 9 bases matching TRBD1. Germline V gene lookup returns CDR1 SGHVS and CDR2 FQNEAQ. With 0 bases clipped from V and 0 bases from J, the junction kept 6 bases outside the gene matches. This CDR3 contains 17 residues. CDR3 protein: CASSLALGQGSSYEQYF. DNA for the CDR3: TGTGCCAGCAGCTTAGCGCTAGGACAGGGGAGCTCCTACGAGCAGTACTTC.

V is TRBV7-2 and J is TRBJ1-1; D remains unclear. CDR1 SGHTA and CDR2 FQGNSA come from the germline V gene. CDR3 length equals 14 residues. V was pared by 6 bases and J by 1 base, with 12 bases between. The CDR3 region is CASSRMPGNTEAFF. The CDR3 DNA follows: TGTGCCAGCAGTCGCATGCCGGGGAACACTGAAGCTTTCTTT.

A single count supports this clone. This specimen includes other DNA sequences encoding the same CDR3. This rearrangement joins TRBV5-1 to TRBJ2-3, with a weak D call TRBD2 (6 bases). Germline CDR1 SGHRS, CDR2 YFSETQ. V was pared by 0 bases and J by 0 bases, with 11 bases between. The CDR3 loop spans 16 amino acids. The CDR3 sequence is CASSLVGGESTDTQYF. The CDR3 bases are TGCGCCAGCAGCTTGGTGGGGGGAGAGAGCACAGATACGCAGTATTTT.

The chain links TRBV2 to TRBJ1-5; TRBD1 matches at 9 bases. Losses at the gene ends were 5 bases for V and 4 bases for J; bases not matched to a gene: 6. Germline lookup yields CDR1 SNHLY and CDR2 FYNNEI. This CDR3 comprises 15 residues. The CDR3 region has the DNA TGTGCCAGCAGTCCGGACAGGGGCAAAAATCAGCCCCAGCATTTT. Amino acid sequence: CASSPDRGKNQPQHF. The full variable domain, with the rest looked up from reference TRBV2 and TRBJ1-5, is EPEVTQTPSHQVTQMGQEVILRCVPISNHLYFYWYRQILGQKVEFLVSFYNNEISEKSEIFDDQFSVERPDGSNFTLKIRSTKLEDSAMYFCASSPDRGKNQPQHFGDGTRLSIL.

The sample holds a few counts of this clone. The chain joins TRBV7-2 to TRBJ1-5, with D uncertain. Germline V CDR1 and CDR2: SGHTA, FQGNSA. Trimming pared 4 bases from V and 5 bases from J, leaving 12 bases between. The CDR3 contains 14 residues. The DNA of the CDR3 is TGTGCCAGCAGCTCCTCCCACGAGTATCAGCCCCAGCATTTT. This gives the protein CASSSSHEYQPQHF.

This clone has just a few counts. The rearrangement uses TRBV5-1 and TRBJ2-6, with a tentative D call TRBD1 (6 bases). V lost 5 bases, J lost 3 bases, and 12 bases lay in between. CDR1 is SGHRS, CDR2 YFSETQ, per germline. The length of the CDR3 is 15 residues. In DNA, the CDR3 is TGCGCCAGCAGTCCACAGGGTAATGGGGCCAACGTCCTGACTTTC. This translates into CASSPQGNGANVLTF. Full variable domain (rest looked up from reference TRBV5-1 and TRBJ2-6): KAGVTQTPRYLIKTRGQQVTLSCSPISGHRSVSWYQQTPGQGLQFLFEYFSETQRNKGNFPGRFSGRQFSNSRSEMNVSTLELGDSALYLCASSPQGNGANVLTFGAGSRLTVL.

The chain carries TRBV19 and TRBJ2-2; the D is unclear. The CDR3 covers 15 residues. Trimming shortened V by 5 bases and J by 1 base, and 11 bases separated the two germline ends. Germline CDR1 LNHDA, CDR2 SQIVND (reference sequence). The CDR3 loop reads CASSSFRVNTGELFF. The CDR3 DNA reads as TGTGCCAGTAGTTCCTTCCGGGTGAACACCGGGGAGCTGTTTTTT.

The chain uses TRBV6-5 and TRBJ1-1; no firm D call. V gave up 3 bases and J gave up 1 base, with 12 bases separating them. The CDR3 totals 15 residues. Germline CDR1 is MNHEY and CDR2 is SVGAGI. CDR3 residues: CASSYEGGKNTEAFF. In DNA, the CDR3 is TGTGCCAGCAGTTATGAGGGAGGTAAGAACACTGAAGCTTTCTTT.

This chain connects TRBV6-1 to TRBJ2-7; 7 bases map to TRBD1. Germline loops: CDR1 MNHNS, CDR2 SASEGT. After removal of 6 bases from V and 2 bases from J, the junction contained 7 bases not matched to a gene. The CDR3 has 14 residues. The CDR3 is CASRYSTGTYEQYF. CDR3 DNA: TGTGCCAGCAGATATTCGACAGGGACCTACGAGCAGTACTTC.

The chain couples TRBV4-3 to TRBJ2-3, with D tentatively TRBD1 (5 bases). CDR3 length: 14 amino acids. V was pared by 2 bases and J by 5 bases, with 11 bases between. Germline V gene sequence: CDR1 LGHNA, CDR2 YSLEER. The CDR3 bases are TGCGCCAGCAGCCAAACCTCCAGGGAAGATACGCAGTATTTT. Translation: CASSQTSREDTQYF.

V usage is TRBV4-3 and J usage is TRBJ2-7, with 10 bases aligning to TRBD1. The CDR3 is 14 residues long. V gave up 4 bases and J gave up 3 bases; unmatched junction bases: 3. Germline CDR1 LGHNA, CDR2 YSLEER. The CDR3 spells CASSPRTGGYEQYF. CDR3 bases: TGCGCCAGCAGCCCCCGGACAGGGGGCTACGAGCAGTACTTC.

This clone showed up just a few times. J is TRBJ2-6 and V is TRBV19; tentatively, D is TRBD2 (6 bases). This CDR3 spans 15 amino acids. The germline V and J ends were trimmed by 3 bases and 2 bases, with 8 bases remaining between them. CDR1 and CDR2 from the germline V gene are LNHDA and SQIVND (reference sequence). As DNA, the CDR3 is TGTGCCAGTAGTATTCGCGGGACTGGGGCCAACGTCCTGACTTTC. As protein: CASSIRGTGANVLTF.

The chain has TRBV4-1 and TRBJ2-7; a possible D gene is TRBD2 (6 bases). Trimming stripped 1 base from V and 8 bases from J, with 24 bases between. CDR1 and CDR2 from the germline V gene are MGHRA and YSYEKL. The CDR3 is 17 residues long. The CDR3: CASSQGERLGTQGKQYF. CDR3 DNA sequence: TGCGCCAGCAGCCAAGGAGAACGTCTCGGGACTCAAGGAAAGCAGTACTTC.

The V gene is TRBV5-1, the J gene TRBJ2-1; TRBD2 matches at 13 bases. V was pared by 2 bases and J by 8 bases, with 4 bases of the junction left unmatched. This CDR3 has 15 amino acids. Germline-derived CDR1 and CDR2 are SGHRS and YFSETQ. CDR3 in amino acids: CASSLPGLAGHEQFF. DNA of the CDR3: TGCGCCAGCAGCTTACCGGGACTAGCGGGACATGAGCAGTTCTTC.

The chain carries TRBV2 and TRBJ1-1, with D possibly matching TRBD1 (5 bases). Trimming pared 4 bases from V and 0 bases from J, leaving 15 bases between. The CDR3 covers 16 residues. Germline CDR1 reads SNHLY; CDR2 reads FYNNEI. The CDR3 loop is CASSARQRSMNTEAFF. In nucleotides, the CDR3 is TGTGCCAGCAGTGCCAGACAGAGATCCATGAACACTGAAGCTTTCTTT.

V and J are TRBV29-1 and TRBJ1-6, with D perhaps matching TRBD1 (5 bases). CDR1 is SQVTM, CDR2 ANQGSEA, per germline. Deletions cut 5 bases from V and 14 bases from J, with 19 bases between. This CDR3 contains 13 residues. The CDR3 sequence: CSVQTGRGQALHF. CDR3 in DNA: TGCAGCGTTCAAACAGGCCGAGGTCAGGCCCTCCACTTT.

The chain recombines TRBV6-5 with TRBJ1-1; 7 bases align to TRBD1. CDR1 MNHEY and CDR2 SVGAGI come from the germline V gene. The J segment lost 0 bases and the V segment lost 11 bases, leaving 6 bases of the junction unmatched. The CDR3 is 13 residues long. The CDR3 is CAARDSLNTEAFF. CDR3 in DNA: TGTGCCGCTAGGGACAGCCTGAACACTGAAGCTTTCTTT.

In nucleotides, the CDR3 is TGTGCCATCAGTGACGGAAGGGGGCTCACCGGGGAGCTGTTTTTT. Translated, it gives CAISDGRGLTGELFF. The J gene is TRBJ2-2, the V gene TRBV10-3; TRBD1 matches 7 bases. V dropped 3 bases and J dropped 4; count of bases not matched to a gene: 5. Germline CDR1 is ENHRY and CDR2 is SYGVKD. The CDR3 loop spans 15 amino acids.

Details on this clone: The same CDR3 is also encoded by other DNA sequences in this sample. V usage is TRBV4-1 and J usage is TRBJ1-6; no reliable D call. The CDR3 is 17 amino acids. Trimming shortened V by 3 bases and J by 8 bases, and 20 bases separated the two germline ends. Germline V gene sequence: CDR1 MGHRA, CDR2 YSYEKL. This CDR3 reads CASSQDLRQDFYSPLHF. In DNA form, the CDR3 reads TGCGCCAGCAGCCAGGATCTTCGGCAGGATTTCTATTCACCCCTCCACTTT.

V and J are TRBV9 and TRBJ1-2; no firm D call. CDR1 SGDLS and CDR2 YYNGEE come from the germline V gene. V was trimmed by 10 bases and J by 0 bases, leaving 13 bases between them. This CDR3 contains 13 residues. The CDR3 nucleotides read TGTGCCTCCTCCCGGAGAACTAACTATGGCTACACCTTC. This sequence encodes CASSRRTNYGYTF. The full variable domain, in which reference TRBV9 and TRBJ1-2 provide the parts outside the CDR3, is DSGVTQTPKHLITATGQRVTLRCSPRSGDLSVYWYQQSLDQGLQFLIQYYNGEERAKGNILERFSAQQFPDLHSELNLSSLELGDSALYFCASSRRTNYGYTFGSGTRLTVV.